This is a list of T cell receptor beta chains from one sample in a study of STAT5B mutations in CD4+ large granular lymphocyte leukemia. Method: immunoSEQ multiplex PCR; TCRdb's copy keeps in-frame clones and lacks some. The table records approximately 27,000 clones, 81% of them present only once. The sample comprised CD4+ T cells from blood buffy coats. The receptor source for this set is a human donor in good health. CDR3s include the opening cysteine and the closing phenylalanine or tryptophan. The D gene is left open where the match is weak. Part of the rows lack a size; the others show once, few, many or a class for expanded clones.

D gene	V gene	clone size	J gene	CDR3 protein	CDR3 DNA
TRBD1	TRBV6-6	-	TRBJ1-4	CASSLTSGGFNEKLFF	TGTGCCAGCAGTTTAACCTCAGGGGGCTTCAATGAAAAACTGTTTTTT
-	TRBV5-1	-	TRBJ2-5	CASSLVRETQYF	TGCGCCAGCAGCTTGGTCCGGGAGACCCAGTACTTC
-	TRBV11-2	-	TRBJ2-2	CASSLVLWNSPSTGELFF	TGTGCCAGCAGCTTAGTTCTCTGGAACAGTCCTTCTACCGGGGAGCTGTTTTTT
-	TRBV7-9	-	TRBJ1-6	CASSHDSTGSPLHF	TGTGCCAGCAGCCACGACAGCACCGGTTCACCCCTCCACTTT
-	TRBV5-1	-	TRBJ2-1	CASSTVEENEQFF	TGCGCCAGCAGTACTGTAGAGGAAAATGAGCAGTTCTTC
-	TRBV28	-	TRBJ2-3	CASGQPERTDTQYF	TGTGCCAGCGGGCAGCCCGAACGCACAGATACGCAGTATTTT
-	TRBV6-6	-	TRBJ1-5	CASSNAWNSNQPQHF	TGTGCCAGCAGTAACGCCTGGAATAGCAATCAGCCCCAGCATTTT
-	TRBV7-9	few	TRBJ1-1	CASSPREMNTEAFF	TGTGCCAGCAGCCCACGGGAGATGAACACTGAAGCTTTCTTT
-	TRBV12-5	-	TRBJ1-2	CASDLDRRYGYTF	TGTGCTAGTGATTTGGACAGACGCTATGGCTACACCTTC
-	TRBV4-1	-	TRBJ2-5	CASSQQVLKETQYF	TGCGCCAGCAGCCAGCAGGTTTTGAAGGAGACCCAGTACTTC
-	TRBV18	once	TRBJ2-7	CASSRLAVSYEQYF	TGTGCCAGCTCAAGGTTGGCTGTCTCCTACGAGCAGTACTTC
-	TRBV2	-	TRBJ2-1	CASIGVYEQFF	TGTGCCAGCATAGGAGTCTATGAGCAGTTCTTC
-	TRBV7-6	-	TRBJ2-7	CASSYQGIPPYEQYF	TGTGCCAGCAGCTACCAGGGGATACCCCCCTACGAGCAGTACTTC
-	TRBV19	-	TRBJ2-3	CASSAGGTDTQYF	TGTGCCAGTAGCGCAGGGGGCACAGATACGCAGTATTTT
-	TRBV28	once	TRBJ2-2	CASTAGTGELFF	TGTGCCAGCACTGCCGGCACCGGGGAGCTGTTTTTT
TRBD2	TRBV19	-	TRBJ2-7	CASSAGLAGGYEQYF	TGTGCCAGTAGTGCGGGACTAGCGGGGGGCTACGAGCAGTACTTC
-	TRBV29-1	-	TRBJ1-1	CSALGRGRTEAFF	TGCAGCGCCTTGGGACGGGGTCGGACTGAAGCTTTCTTT
-	TRBV6-1	-	TRBJ1-4	CASSETGEGEKLFF	TGTGCCAGCAGTGAAACCGGGGAAGGTGAAAAACTGTTTTTT
TRBD1	TRBV18	-	TRBJ2-7	CASSPRRDSYEQYF	TGTGCCAGCTCACCACGACGGGACAGCTACGAGCAGTACTTC
TRBD1	TRBV5-5	-	TRBJ2-7	CASSLQGYEQYF	TGTGCCAGCAGCTTACAGGGGTACGAGCAGTACTTC